This T cell receptor (beta chain) was identified in a study of blood T cell repertoires in COVID-19. The count of this clone is one. V lost 0 bases to trimming and J lost 4 bases; unmatched junction nucleotides: 6. Germline assignment: CDR1 SGHNT and CDR2 YYREEE (reference sequence). This CDR3 has 15 amino acids. Assay: immunoSEQ multiplex PCR; the TCRdb copy retains only in-frame clones and omits some. The data hold about 330,000 clones, with roughly 85% observed a single time. The V and J genes are TRBV5-4 and TRBJ2-7; 8 bases are shared with TRBD1. The sample taken for sequencing was peripheral blood. This clonotype was sampled from a human donor in a cohort sampled during active COVID-19. In DNA form, the CDR3 reads TGTGCCAGCAGCTTGGGGACAGGGTATAGGTACGAGCAGTACTTC. Amino acids: CASSLGTGYRYEQYF.